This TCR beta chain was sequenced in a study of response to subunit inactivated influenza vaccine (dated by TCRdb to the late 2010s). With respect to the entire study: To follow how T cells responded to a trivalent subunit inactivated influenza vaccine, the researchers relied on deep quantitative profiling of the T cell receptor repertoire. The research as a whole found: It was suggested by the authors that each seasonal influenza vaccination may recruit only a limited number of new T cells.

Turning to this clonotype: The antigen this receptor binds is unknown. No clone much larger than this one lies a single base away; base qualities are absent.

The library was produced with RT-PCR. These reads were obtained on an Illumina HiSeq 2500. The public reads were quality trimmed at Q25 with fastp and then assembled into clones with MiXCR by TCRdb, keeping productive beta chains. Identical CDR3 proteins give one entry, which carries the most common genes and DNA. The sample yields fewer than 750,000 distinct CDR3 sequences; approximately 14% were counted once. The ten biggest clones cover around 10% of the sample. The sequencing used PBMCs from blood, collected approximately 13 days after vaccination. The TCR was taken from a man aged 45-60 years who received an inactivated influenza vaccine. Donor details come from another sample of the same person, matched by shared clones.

The bases read TGCAGTGCTCAAACAGGTTTTAAAGAGACCCAGTACTTC. Translated, this gives CSAQTGFKETQYF. This receptor chain uses TRBV20-1 and TRBJ2-5; TRBD1 is perhaps the D gene, given 5 matching bases. As encoded in the germline V gene (reference sequence), CDR1 is DFQATT while CDR2 is SNEGSKA. The CDR3 numbers 13 residues from cysteine through phenylalanine. Here the CDR3 DNA is all that survives: 39 bases in frame from base 1. V is clipped by 5 bases and J by 3 bases, and the sequence between their germline boundaries is 13 bases long.